This T cell receptor (beta chain) is drawn from a study of tumor-infiltrating lymphocytes in primary liver carcinoma. The CDR3 extends over 16 amino acids. Germline V gene lookup returns CDR1 ENHRY and CDR2 SYGVKD. Unsorted bulk tissue of about 20-32 mg yielded co-extracted RNA and DNA. Study results and caveats: Presence in all five tumor regions was observed for only about 8-25% of top clones.

Comment on this clonotype: Its antigen remains unidentified. As the CDR3 is not closed by the conserved phenylalanine or tryptophan, this likely results from a read error.

Production of TCR beta cDNA used approximately 480 ng total RNA together with a constant-region primer. Sequencing libraries for TCR beta derived from three nested multiplex PCR rounds that used slightly modified ARM-PCR. It was with TRBV1-TRBV30 forward primers and a C-beta reverse primer that the first two PCR rounds were run, at roughly 9 cycles each. TCRdb recomputed calls from the multiplex PCR reads with MiXCR, one row per CDR3 protein. The sample lists more than 95,000 distinct CDR3 sequences; approximately 80% were seen once. The chain uses TRBV10-3 and TRBJ2-2, with 8 bases fitting TRBD2. Sequencing used liver tumor tissue from sampling region 3. Subset of the sample: tumor region T3, left-lateral pole. This TCR came from a man aged 35-49 years with primary liver carcinoma and hepatitis B virus infection. CDR3 DNA sequence: TGTGCCATCAGTGTATTGCGGGAGGCGAACACCGGGGGGCTGTTTTTA. Translated: CAISVLREANTGGLFL.